This TCR beta chain was documented in a study of blood T cell repertoires in COVID-19. The CDR3 has 15 amino acids. The ends lost 0 bases at V and 3 bases at J; junction bases unmatched: 3. CDR1 and CDR2 from the germline V gene are LNHDA and SQIVND (reference sequence). As originally analysed: Reference gene primer amplification gave estimated nucleated cell counts. The method was immunoSEQ multiplex PCR; TCRdb's version includes in-frame clones alone and lacks a portion of them. For V, J and clone size, that table is used; D and trimming come from the DNA. Among more than 90,000 clones, more than 75% were seen once, and the ten largest hold 7% to 9.5%.

This chain connects TRBV19 to TRBJ1-2, with TRBD1 identical over 8 bases. The sequence derives from a man in his 70s with acute or convalescent COVID-19. What was sequenced was peripheral blood. The CDR3 region is CASSIDPQGDYGYTF. CDR3 sequence (DNA): TGTGCCAGTAGTATAGACCCACAGGGGGACTATGGCTACACCTTC.